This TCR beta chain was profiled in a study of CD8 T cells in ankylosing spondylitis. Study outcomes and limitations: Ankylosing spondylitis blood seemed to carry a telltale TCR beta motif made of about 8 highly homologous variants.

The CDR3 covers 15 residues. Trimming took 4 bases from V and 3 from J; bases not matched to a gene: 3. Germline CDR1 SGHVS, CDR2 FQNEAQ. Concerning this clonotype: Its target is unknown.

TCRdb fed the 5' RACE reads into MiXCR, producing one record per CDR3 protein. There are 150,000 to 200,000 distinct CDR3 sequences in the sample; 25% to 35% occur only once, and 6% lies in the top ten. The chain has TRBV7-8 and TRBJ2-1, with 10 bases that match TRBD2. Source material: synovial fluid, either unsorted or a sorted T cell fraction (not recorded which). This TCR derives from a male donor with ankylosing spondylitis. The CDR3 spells CASSSVAGGYNEQFF. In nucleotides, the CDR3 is TGTGCCAGCAGCTCAGTAGCGGGGGGCTACAATGAGCAGTTCTTC.